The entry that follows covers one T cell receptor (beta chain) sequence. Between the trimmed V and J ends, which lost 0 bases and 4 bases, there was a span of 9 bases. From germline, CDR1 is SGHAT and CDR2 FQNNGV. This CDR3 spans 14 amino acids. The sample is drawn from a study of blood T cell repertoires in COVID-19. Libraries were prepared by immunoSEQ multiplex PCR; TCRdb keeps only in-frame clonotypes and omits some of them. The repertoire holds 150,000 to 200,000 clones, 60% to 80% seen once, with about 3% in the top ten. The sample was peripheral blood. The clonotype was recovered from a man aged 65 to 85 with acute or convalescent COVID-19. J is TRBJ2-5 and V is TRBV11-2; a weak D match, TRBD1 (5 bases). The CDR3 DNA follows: TGTGCCAGCAGCTTAGAAGGAAGGGGAGAGACCCAGTACTTC. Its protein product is CASSLEGRGETQYF.